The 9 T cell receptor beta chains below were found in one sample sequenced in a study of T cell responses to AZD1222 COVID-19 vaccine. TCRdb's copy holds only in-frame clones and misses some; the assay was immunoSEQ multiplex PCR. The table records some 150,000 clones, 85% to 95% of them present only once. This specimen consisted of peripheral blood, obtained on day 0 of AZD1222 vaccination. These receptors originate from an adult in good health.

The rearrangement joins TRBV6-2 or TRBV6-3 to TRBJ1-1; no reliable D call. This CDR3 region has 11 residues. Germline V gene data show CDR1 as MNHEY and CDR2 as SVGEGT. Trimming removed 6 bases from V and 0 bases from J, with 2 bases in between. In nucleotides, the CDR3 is TGTGCCAGCAGCGTGAACACTGAAGCTTTCTTT. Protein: CASSVNTEAFF.

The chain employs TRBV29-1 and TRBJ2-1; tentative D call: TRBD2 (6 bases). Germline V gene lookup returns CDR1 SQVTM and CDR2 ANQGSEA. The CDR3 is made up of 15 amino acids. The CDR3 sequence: CRIAGDFNSYNEQFF. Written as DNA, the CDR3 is TGCAGAATAGCCGGGGACTTCAACTCCTACAATGAGCAGTTCTTC.

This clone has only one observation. The CDR3 protein is CASSQQGASYNEQFF. The CDR3 DNA sequence: TGTGCCAGCAGCCAACAGGGGGCTTCCTACAATGAGCAGTTCTTC. This chain links TRBV11-1 with TRBJ2-1; 9 bases fit TRBD1. The CDR3 length is 15 residues. V lost 5 bases to trimming and J lost 1 base; unmatched junction nucleotides: 3. The V gene's germline CDR1 is SGHAT and CDR2 FQDESV (reference sequence).

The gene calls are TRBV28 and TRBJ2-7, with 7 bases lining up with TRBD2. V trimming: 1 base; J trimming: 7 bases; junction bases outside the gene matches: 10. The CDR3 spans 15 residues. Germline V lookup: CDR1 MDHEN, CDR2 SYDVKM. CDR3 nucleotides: TGTGCCAGCAGTTTATCCTTAACGGGGGGTTGGGAGCAGTACTTC. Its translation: CASSLSLTGGWEQYF.

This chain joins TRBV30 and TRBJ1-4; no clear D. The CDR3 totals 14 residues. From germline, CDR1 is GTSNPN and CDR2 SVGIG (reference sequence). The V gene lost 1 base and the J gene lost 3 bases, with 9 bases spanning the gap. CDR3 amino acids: CAWSEARPNEKLFF. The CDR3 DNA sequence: TGTGCCTGGAGTGAGGCCAGACCTAATGAAAAACTGTTTTTT.

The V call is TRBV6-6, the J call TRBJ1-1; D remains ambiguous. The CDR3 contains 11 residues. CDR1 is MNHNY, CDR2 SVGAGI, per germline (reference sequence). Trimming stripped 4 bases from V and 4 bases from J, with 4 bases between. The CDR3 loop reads CASSLSTEAFF. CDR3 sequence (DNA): TGTGCCAGCAGTTTGAGCACTGAAGCTTTCTTT.

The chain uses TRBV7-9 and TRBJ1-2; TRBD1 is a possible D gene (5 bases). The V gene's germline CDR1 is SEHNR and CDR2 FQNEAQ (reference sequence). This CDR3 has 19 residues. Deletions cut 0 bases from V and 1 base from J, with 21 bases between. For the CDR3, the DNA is TGTGCCAGCAGCTTAGCCGGTCGGGGCTTGCGTTGGGATAACTATGGCTACACCTTC. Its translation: CASSLAGRGLRWDNYGYTF. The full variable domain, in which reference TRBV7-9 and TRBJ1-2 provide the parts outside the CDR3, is DTGVSQNPRHKITKRGQNVTFRCDPISEHNRLYWYRQTLGQGPEFLTYFQNEAQLEKSRLLSDRFSAERPKGSFSTLEIQRTEQGDSAMYLCASSLAGRGLRWDNYGYTFGSGTRLTVV.

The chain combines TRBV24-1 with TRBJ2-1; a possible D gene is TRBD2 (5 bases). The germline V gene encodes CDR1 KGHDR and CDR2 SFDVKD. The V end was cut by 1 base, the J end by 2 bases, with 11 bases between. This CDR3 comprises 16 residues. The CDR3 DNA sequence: TGTGCCACCAGTGATTTCCGTGGGGAGACCTACAATGAGCAGTTCTTC. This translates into CATSDFRGETYNEQFF.

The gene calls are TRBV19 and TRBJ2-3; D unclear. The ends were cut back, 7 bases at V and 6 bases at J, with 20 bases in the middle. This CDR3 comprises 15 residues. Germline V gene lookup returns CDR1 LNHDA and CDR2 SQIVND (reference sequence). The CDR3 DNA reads TGTGCCAGTACCCCCCGGGTCAGTAGGCATGATACGCAGTATTTT. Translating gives CASTPRVSRHDTQYF. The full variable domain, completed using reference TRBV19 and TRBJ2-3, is DGGITQSPKYLFRKEGQNVTLSCEQNLNHDAMYWYRQDPGQGLRLIYYSQIVNDFQKGDIAEGYSVSREKKESFPLTVTSAQKNPTAFYLCASTPRVSRHDTQYFGPGTRLTVL.